This T cell receptor (beta chain) was profiled in a study of blood T cell repertoires in COVID-19 (dated by TCRdb to 2020 to 2022). At the level of the whole study: Samples covering the acute and convalescent phases of COVID-19 were provided by collaborators in the United States, Italy and Spain. Where available, HLA class I and class II types were obtained from metadata supplied by the sample provider rather than from assay-based typing. The material from the prospective study consisted of cDNA or gDNA derived from T cells, B-cell-depleted T cells, or PBMCs. Samples came from the ongoing ImmuneRACE study (first 160 participants) plus 1,254 subjects from 6 global collaborators. The repertoires were released in a freely available public database meant as a resource for research on the immune response to SARS-CoV-2. Subjects who had been exposed to COVID-19, were actively infected with it, or had recovered from it provided the deeply sampled blood TCRbeta repertoires that made up the dataset. Nearly every sample came with metadata listing a de-identified subject ID, COVID-19 status, age in years and sex.

Whole blood was collected in K2EDTA tubes by collaborating institutions according to the institutions' own protocols. Collaborator samples were shipped for TCRbeta analysis as frozen whole blood, isolated PBMCs, or DNA extracted from either sample type. TCRbeta CDR3 regions were amplified from genomic DNA by means of the immunoSEQ Assay, a bias-controlled multiplex PCR. From the authors' description of their analysis: Within the assay, amplification of reference gene primers was used to estimate how many nucleated cells each sample contained. To quantify the absolute abundance of each unique TCRbeta CDR3 rearrangement, sequence reads were collapsed and filtered. For each sample, productive Simpson clonality was calculated by taking the square root of Simpson's diversity index across productive rearrangements. The immuneACCESS repertoire file appears here via TCRdb, limited to in-frame rearrangements. These files lack a portion of the clones; in checked studies, under half of the deficit traces to unresolved V genes, and the cause of the others is not known. V and J calls and clone size come straight from that table; D and trimming were deduced from the DNA. The sample table shows 150,000 to 200,000 clones, and roughly 91% are seen once. In total, the top ten clones hold 3.5% to 4.5% of the sample.

This clone qualifies as medium-sized (0.01 to 0.1%). Its binding antigen is unknown. Per-nucleotide qualities are absent, and no much larger clonotype sits a single base away. Inclusive of the bounding cysteine and phenylalanine, the CDR3 is 14 residues long. The retained sequence is limited to the CDR3, 42 bases, with the frame set at the first base. Per the germline V gene, MNHEY is the CDR1 and SVGAGI is the CDR2. V ends up 6 bases short and J 7 bases short, with an unmatched junction base count of 8. Overall study outcomes, separate from this receptor: Clinical and demographic metadata were provided uncurated, with the amount varying by source and participant.

The clonotype was recovered from a human donor in a cohort sampled during active COVID-19. Recombination connected TRBV6-5 to TRBJ2-1, with 8 middle bases fitting TRBD2. What was sequenced was peripheral blood. The CDR3 loop reads CASRNSGVKNEQFF. The DNA sequence is as follows: TGTGCCAGCAGGAATAGCGGGGTGAAGAATGAGCAGTTCTTC.